The clone carrying this T cell receptor beta chain was seen a handful of times. Its antigen is still unknown. The PCR contained 60 Vbeta and 13 Jbeta primers. Sequencing used immunoSEQ multiplex PCR; TCRdb keeps in-frame clones, though not all of them. This sample has 100,000 to 150,000 clones, with 70% to 80% found just once. These data are taken from a study of cytomegalovirus exposure and HLA in healthy donors. Study-level information: About 80 million unique TCRs, all from HLA-typed donors, were included in an early release of the data. Study-level findings and limits: Previously analyzed data showed that most TCR beta V segments were productive at a frequency of about 87% or about 30%.

Participants comprised healthy donors of bone marrow. Donors were nominally healthy when sampled, though unrecorded immune exposures were likely. CDR1 and CDR2 from the germline V gene are MNHNS and SASEGT. The ends lost 6 bases at V and 2 bases at J; junction bases unmatched: 5. The CDR3 runs 15 residues. The sample taken for sequencing was PBMCs. The receptor's source is a woman aged 45-65 years in good health and CMV-seropositive. The chain has TRBV6-1 and TRBJ2-1; 9 positions match TRBD2. The CDR3 sequence is CASSLASGTYNEQFF. CDR3 sequence (DNA): TGTGCCAGCAGCCTCGCTAGCGGGACCTACAATGAGCAGTTCTTC.